Presented here are 23 T cell receptor beta chains from one specimen sequenced in a study of technical replicates of blood from a few donors. TCRdb keeps only in-frame clones here, not all; method: immunoSEQ multiplex PCR. The sample includes around 50,000 clones, 90% to 96% of them seen just once. Sequencing was done on a sample of T cells isolated from PBMCs. Receptors were obtained from a human donor in good health.

This rearrangement joins TRBV30 to TRBJ1-4; no firm D call. Germline CDR1 GTSNPN, CDR2 SVGIG (reference sequence). The CDR3 covers 13 residues. Trimming took 3 bases from V and 7 from J, leaving 12 bases between them. The CDR3 spells CAWSWTAGEKLFF. The CDR3 region has the DNA TGTGCCTGGAGCTGGACGGCGGGTGAAAAACTGTTTTTT.

V usage is TRBV30 and J usage is TRBJ2-1; 11 bases match TRBD2. The CDR3 loop spans 14 amino acids. The germline CDR1 and CDR2 sequences are GTSNPN and SVGIG (reference sequence). J was trimmed by 12 bases and V by 3 bases; bases with no gene match: 10. This CDR3 reads CAWSGTSGPGGQFF. CDR3 bases: TGTGCCTGGAGCGGGACTAGCGGACCTGGGGGGCAGTTCTTC. The variable domain in full, completed from reference TRBV30 and TRBJ2-1, reads SQTIHQWPATLVQPVGSPLSLECTVEGTSNPNLYWYRQAAGRGLQLLFYSVGIGQISSEVPQNLSASRPQDRQFILSSKKLLLSDSGFYLCAWSGTSGPGGQFFGPGTRLTVL.

This clone was seen just once. The chain has TRBV11-2 and TRBJ2-5; 7 bases are shared with TRBD2. Germline trimming cut 0 bases from V and 3 bases from J; bases unmatched to any gene: 1. Germline V gives CDR1 SGHAT, CDR2 FQNNGV. The CDR3 runs to 14 residues. The CDR3 reads CASSLEGGKETQYF. CDR3 in DNA: TGTGCCAGCAGCTTAGAGGGGGGGAAAGAGACCCAGTACTTC.

This clone was seen only once. The V and J genes are TRBV4-3 and TRBJ2-2; TRBD2 agrees at 12 bases. CDR3 length: 16 residues. Germline V gene lookup returns CDR1 LGHNA and CDR2 YSLEER. The trim removed 4 bases at V and 4 bases at J, leaving 4 bases unmatched. DNA for the CDR3: TGCGCCAGCAGCCTCTCACTAGCGGGAGGCACCGGGGAGCTGTTTTTT. Protein product: CASSLSLAGGTGELFF.

The chain links TRBV5-4 to TRBJ2-1, with 11 bases identical to TRBD2. V trimming: 0 bases; J trimming: 0 bases; junction bases outside the gene matches: 8. The CDR3 runs 19 residues. CDR1 and CDR2 from the germline V gene are SGHNT and YYREEE (reference sequence). This CDR3 is CASSLEASGRYSSYNEQFF. The CDR3 DNA follows: TGTGCCAGCAGCTTGGAGGCTAGCGGGAGGTACAGCTCCTACAATGAGCAGTTCTTC.

The chain recombines TRBV7-3 with TRBJ1-2; TRBD1 matches 8 bases. Germline V gene data show CDR1 as SGHTA and CDR2 as FQGTGA. The length of the CDR3 is 14 residues. Trimming took 6 bases from V and 8 from J; bases not matched to a gene: 11. The CDR3 here is CASSQGPGGEGYTF. The CDR3 region has the DNA TGTGCCAGCAGTCAGGGGCCAGGGGGCGAAGGCTACACCTTC.

The chain carries TRBV10-3 and TRBJ2-2; no clear D. The ends were cut back, 0 bases at V and 3 bases at J, with 11 bases in the middle. The CDR3 is 16 residues long. Germline-derived CDR1 and CDR2 are ENHRY and SYGVKD. CDR3 in DNA: TGTGCCATCAGTGAGTCAATCTTCAAGCACACCGGGGAGCTGTTTTTT. Protein product: CAISESIFKHTGELFF.

The chain has TRBV19 and TRBJ2-1, with 9 bases matching TRBD1. J gave up 3 bases and V 5 bases, and 5 bases lay outside the gene matches. Germline CDR1 reads LNHDA; CDR2 reads SQIVND (reference sequence). This CDR3 has 15 amino acids. The CDR3 DNA is TGTGCCAGTAGTTATCCGGGACAGGGCTACAATGAGCAGTTCTTC. Its translation is CASSYPGQGYNEQFF.

V gene TRBV5-1 combines with J gene TRBJ2-1; 13 bases align to TRBD2. Germline loops: CDR1 SGHRS, CDR2 YFSETQ. The CDR3 runs 18 residues. V dropped 6 bases and J dropped 0; count of bases not matched to a gene: 9. The CDR3 loop reads CASTTGLAGLSSYNEQFF. The CDR3 nucleotides are TGCGCCAGCACAACGGGACTAGCGGGACTTAGCTCCTACAATGAGCAGTTCTTC.

This clone was observed once. The gene calls are TRBV9 and TRBJ2-2, with D maybe TRBD1 (6 bases). The CDR3 contains 14 residues. Germline V lookup: CDR1 SGDLS, CDR2 YYNGEE. V was shortened by 4 bases and J by 7 bases, with 14 bases between the two germline ends. This CDR3 is CASSLPGDNGELFF. CDR3 DNA: TGTGCCAGCAGCTTACCAGGGGATAACGGGGAGCTGTTTTTT.

The chain links TRBV27 to TRBJ2-1; 7 positions agree with TRBD2. The CDR3 totals 14 residues. Trimming cost V 3 bases and J 7 bases; bases outside gene matches: 6. Per germline, CDR1 MNHEY and CDR2 SMNVEV (reference sequence). CDR3 loop: CASSFGGSSNEQFF. The CDR3 nucleotides are TGTGCCAGCAGTTTTGGCGGGAGTTCTAATGAGCAGTTCTTC.

V gene TRBV5-6 combines with J gene TRBJ2-7; D is perhaps TRBD2 (7 bases). This CDR3 comprises 14 residues. The V and J ends lost 5 bases and 1 base respectively, with 13 bases between them. The germline V gene encodes CDR1 SGHDT and CDR2 YYEEEE. The CDR3 region has the DNA TGTGCCAGCAGGTTAGGGGGGGCTTCCTACGAGCAGTACTTC. As protein: CASRLGGASYEQYF.

CDR3 DNA: TGTGCCAGCAGTGAATCGGGGTACGAGCAGTACTTC. Translated: CASSESGYEQYF. V gene TRBV6-1 combines with J gene TRBJ2-7; D is perhaps TRBD2 (5 bases). Germline V gene data show CDR1 as MNHNS and CDR2 as SASEGT. The V gene lost 2 bases and the J gene lost 4 bases, with 6 bases spanning the gap. The CDR3 spans 12 residues.

This clone occurred once. The chain couples TRBV15 to TRBJ2-7; 7 positions match TRBD2. Looked up from germline, CDR1 is LNHNV and CDR2 is YYDKDF (reference sequence). The CDR3 is 15 residues long. The V and J ends lost 4 bases and 6 bases, in that order; junction bases with no gene match: 12. CDR3 region: CATSIGLAGAIEQYF. The DNA of the CDR3 is TGTGCCACCAGCATAGGCCTCGCGGGAGCTATCGAGCAGTACTTC.

This chain uses TRBV7-2 with TRBJ2-5; 9 bases match TRBD2. Losses at the gene ends were 3 bases for V and 4 bases for J; bases not matched to a gene: 3. CDR1 and CDR2 (germline): SGHTA, FQGNSA. This CDR3 contains 14 residues. The DNA of the CDR3 is TGTGCCAGCAGCTTCCTAGCGGGACGAGAGACCCAGTACTTC. Its translation: CASSFLAGRETQYF. Variable domain in full (rest from reference TRBV7-2 and TRBJ2-5): GAGVSQSPSNKVTEKGKDVELRCDPISGHTALYWYRQSLGQGLEFLIYFQGNSAPDKSGLPSDRFSAERTGGSVSTLTIQRTQQEDSAVYLCASSFLAGRETQYFGPGTRLLVL.

The rearrangement links TRBV2 to TRBJ2-2, with 7 bases fitting TRBD1. The V gene end was trimmed by 8 bases and the J gene end by 5 bases; junction bases not matched to a gene: 14. The germline gives CDR1 SNHLY, CDR2 FYNNEI. This CDR3 has 16 amino acids. CDR3 loop: CASRKTGTVETGELFF. Here the CDR3 DNA reads TGTGCCAGCCGAAAGACCGGGACAGTGGAAACCGGGGAGCTGTTTTTT.

The V and J genes are TRBV7-9 and TRBJ2-1, with a tentative D call TRBD2 (5 bases). Trimming took off 5 bases at V and 0 bases at J, with 8 bases between the two ends. CDR1 is SEHNR and CDR2 is FQNEAQ in the germline V gene (reference sequence). This CDR3 contains 14 residues. CDR3: CASSLTSSYNEQFF. Here the CDR3 DNA reads TGTGCCAGCAGCCTCACTAGCTCCTACAATGAGCAGTTCTTC.

This clone was detected once. The CDR3 nucleotides are TGTGCCAGCAGGACAGGGGGACAGCCCCAGCATTTT. Protein sequence: CASRTGGQPQHF. J is TRBJ1-5 and V is TRBV28; 9 bases are a match to TRBD1. The CDR3 spans 12 residues. V was pared by 6 bases and J by 7 bases, with 1 base of the junction left unmatched. Germline V lookup: CDR1 MDHEN, CDR2 SYDVKM.

The chain joins TRBV7-9 to TRBJ2-2; D gene unclear. The CDR3 has 11 residues. V lost 8 bases and J 6 bases, leaving 7 bases between the germline ends. Germline values: CDR1 SEHNR, CDR2 FQNEAQ (reference sequence). For the CDR3, the DNA is TGTGCCAGCGACTCCCCCGGGGAGCTGTTTTTT. It translates to CASDSPGELFF.

This chain links TRBV7-3 with TRBJ2-1; TRBD2 agrees at 7 bases. The CDR3 sequence is 14 residues long. The germline V gene encodes CDR1 SGHTA and CDR2 FQGTGA. Unmatched junction bases numbered 5, after V lost 1 base and J lost 8 bases. CDR3 amino acids: CASSLRAGAHEQFF. CDR3 nucleotides: TGTGCCAGCAGCTTAAGGGCGGGAGCGCATGAGCAGTTCTTC.

The J gene is TRBJ2-7, the V gene TRBV5-1; TRBD1 matches at 8 bases. V shed 1 base and J 7 bases; nucleotides not matched to a gene: 7. Germline V CDR1 and CDR2: SGHRS, YFSETQ. This CDR3 contains 14 residues. DNA for the CDR3: TGCGCCAGCAGCTTGTCTCAGGGGGCGCATGAGCAGTACTTC. This sequence encodes CASSLSQGAHEQYF.

The chain employs TRBV5-6 and TRBJ1-4, with 8 nucleotides matching TRBD1. The CDR3 sequence is 12 residues long. Trimming took 4 bases from V and 12 from J; bases not matched to a gene: 5. Per germline, CDR1 SGHDT and CDR2 YYEEEE. CDR3 bases: TGTGCCAGCAGCCTCGGACAGGGAGAACTGTTTTTT. Encoded protein: CASSLGQGELFF.

The chain combines TRBV10-3 with TRBJ1-1; D may be TRBD1 (5 bases). Germline loops: CDR1 ENHRY, CDR2 SYGVKD. The CDR3 length is 13 residues. Trimming pared 0 bases from V and 8 bases from J, leaving 10 bases between. CDR3 DNA sequence: TGTGCCATCAGTGAGTCGGACAAGGCAGAAGCTTTCTTT. Translated, it gives CAISESDKAEAFF.